This TCR beta chain came from a study of blood T cell repertoires in COVID-19. Looking at the study overall: COVID-19 samples, acute and convalescent, were from the United States, Italy and Spain. PBMCs, B-cell-depleted T cells, or T cells were the source of the cDNA or gDNA that made up the material.

The junction had 12 bases not matched to a gene; V was cut back by 1 base and J by 2 bases. This CDR3 contains 18 residues. The germline gives CDR1 SGHTA, CDR2 FQGNSA. In the authors' workflow: It was from reference gene primer amplification that nucleated cell counts were estimated. Measured with immunoSEQ multiplex PCR; TCRdb has only the in-frame clones, and not every one. V and J calls and clone size are those listed in that table; D and trimming were worked out from the DNA. The sample carries 150,000 or so clones, about four fifths recorded once. The receptor was derived from a man aged 60 to 69 with acute or convalescent COVID-19. Sequenced: peripheral blood. This rearrangement joins TRBV7-2 to TRBJ1-2, with 8 bases fitting TRBD1. CDR3 bases: TGTGCCAGCAGCTTAGACGGGAGAAGGACAGGGAGAAACTATGGCTACACCTTC. This gives the protein CASSLDGRRTGRNYGYTF.